What follows are 31 T cell receptor beta chains derived from one specimen sequenced in a study of T cells after yellow fever vaccination. TCRdb re-derived calls from the 5' RACE reads in MiXCR, one entry per CDR3 protein. The sample includes about 330,000 distinct CDR3 sequences, around 6.8% of them seen just once. This material consisted of PBMCs, taken around 45 days after the first yellow fever vaccination. These receptors all come from a man younger than 35 who received the YFV17D yellow fever vaccine.

This clonotype was seen a handful of times. V gene TRBV12-3 or TRBV12-4 combines with J gene TRBJ2-1; 7 bases map to TRBD1. The CDR3 runs 14 residues. V lost 6 bases, J lost 9 bases, and 11 bases stayed unmatched. The CDR3 protein is CASRSGQWFSEQFF. CDR3 coding DNA: TGTGCCAGCAGATCGGGACAGTGGTTCAGTGAGCAGTTCTTC.

There are a few counts of this clonotype. This chain links TRBV12-3 or TRBV12-4 with TRBJ2-2; 7 nucleotides agree with TRBD1. This CDR3 comprises 17 residues. V lost 7 bases, J lost 5 bases, and 16 bases stayed unmatched. In DNA form, the CDR3 reads TGTGCCAGCACCCGAGTTCGACAGGGTACTCAAACCGGGGAGCTGTTTTTT. As protein: CASTRVRQGTQTGELFF.

This clonotype has only a few counts. The chain uses TRBV7-9 and TRBJ2-5; TRBD2 aligns across 9 bases. The CDR3 extends over 14 amino acids. With V trimmed by 5 bases and J by 4 bases, 5 bases remained unmatched. Germline CDR1 is SEHNR and CDR2 is FQNEAQ (reference sequence). CDR3 protein: CASSHSGGRETQYF. The CDR3 nucleotides read TGTGCCAGCAGCCATAGCGGGGGTCGAGAGACCCAGTACTTC.

The chain recombines TRBV7-9 with TRBJ2-7, with TRBD1 identical over 7 bases. The CDR3 contains 13 residues. The V and J ends lost 5 bases and 6 bases, in that order; junction bases with no gene match: 7. The germline V gene encodes CDR1 SEHNR and CDR2 FQNEAQ (reference sequence). The CDR3 coding sequence is TGTGCCAGCAGCGCCCGACAGGGCTCCGAGCAGTACGTC. It codes for CASSARQGSEQYV.

The V gene is TRBV4-3, the J gene TRBJ1-6; 8 bases line up with TRBD1. V was clipped by 5 bases and J by 1 base; unmatched bases: 7. Germline V gene data show CDR1 as LGHNA and CDR2 as YSLEER. CDR3 length: 17 amino acids. CDR3 sequence reads: CASSYDRGGSYNSPLHF. The CDR3, as DNA: TGCGCCAGCAGCTATGACAGGGGAGGTTCCTATAATTCACCCCTCCACTTT.

As concerns this clonotype: Given a much more abundant clone one base away, this may be a read error. The chain uses TRBV20-1 and TRBJ2-3; 8 nucleotides match TRBD2. From germline, CDR1 is DFQATT and CDR2 SNEGSKA (reference sequence). The CDR3 is made up of 16 amino acids. In nucleotides, the CDR3 is TGCTGTGCTCCGCGGACGGGCGGGGGGACGGCAGATACGCAGTATTTT. Its translation is CCAPRTGGGTADTQYF.

The rearrangement links TRBV7-2 to TRBJ1-1; tentatively, D is TRBD1 (6 bases). The V end lost 5 bases, the J end lost 5 bases, and 18 bases lay between the germline ends. Germline values: CDR1 SGHTA, CDR2 FQGNSA. The CDR3 is made up of 15 amino acids. The CDR3 sequence is CASSPQQGLGTEAFF. DNA for the CDR3: TGTGCCAGCAGCCCACAACAGGGTTTAGGGACTGAAGCTTTCTTT.

The gene calls are TRBV20-1 and TRBJ1-5, with a tentative D call TRBD1 (5 bases). From germline, CDR1 is DFQATT and CDR2 SNEGSKA (reference sequence). This CDR3 has 15 residues. V was trimmed by 4 bases and J by 5 bases, leaving 18 bases between them. CDR3 in amino acids: CSAISFGGEHQPQHF. The CDR3 DNA follows: TGCAGTGCTATCTCGTTTGGAGGGGAACATCAGCCCCAGCATTTT.

The rearrangement joins TRBV5-1 to TRBJ2-4; D remains unclear. The germline CDR1 and CDR2 sequences are SGHRS and YFSETQ. The CDR3 contains 14 residues. V was trimmed by 2 bases and J by 8 bases, leaving 14 bases between them. The CDR3 reads CASSLGDRSDIQYF. CDR3 coding DNA: TGCGCCAGCAGCTTAGGAGATAGAAGCGACATTCAGTACTTC.

Turning to this clonotype: The junction and the germline gene differ at one end; a read error may be behind it. V gene TRBV6-5 combines with J gene TRBJ1-4; D is possibly TRBD1 (6 bases). Germline CDR1 and CDR2: MNHEY and SVGAGI. The CDR3 length is 15 residues. Written as DNA, the CDR3 is TGTGCCAGCAGTTACGGCTGGGGGGCAAGTGAAAAACTGTCTTTT. Translation gives CASSYGWGASEKLSF.

This clonotype was picked up a small number of times. V usage is TRBV5-4 and J usage is TRBJ2-3; a possible D gene is TRBD1 (6 bases). There are 14 residues in the CDR3. V lost 2 bases and J lost 4, with 11 bases in between. From germline, CDR1 is SGHNT and CDR2 YYREEE (reference sequence). The CDR3 bases are TGTGCCAGCAGCTTTAGGACAGAGGCAGATACGCAGTATTTT. Translated: CASSFRTEADTQYF.

The CDR3 DNA is TGCAGCGTTGTTGAGGGGAGAGAGACCCAGTACTTC. This sequence encodes CSVVEGRETQYF. The chain combines TRBV29-1 with TRBJ2-5; D is possibly TRBD1 or TRBD2 (5 bases each). Germline V gene lookup returns CDR1 SQVTM and CDR2 ANQGSEA. Trimming pared 4 bases from V and 4 bases from J, leaving 10 bases between. This CDR3 comprises 12 residues.

This clonotype was observed a handful of times. The rearrangement links TRBV25-1 to TRBJ2-1, with 8 positions matching TRBD2. Germline assignment: CDR1 MGHDK and CDR2 SYGVNS. This CDR3 spans 12 amino acids. J lost 10 bases, V lost 7 bases, and 6 bases had no gene match. The CDR3, as DNA: TGTGCCAGCAACCTAGCGGGCCAGGAGCAGTTCTTC. Its protein is CASNLAGQEQFF.

The CDR3 DNA is TGTGCCAGCAGTTTAGCCTCAGCCGGAAATCAGCCCCAGCATTTT. This sequence encodes CASSLASAGNQPQHF. V usage is TRBV12-3 or TRBV12-4 and J usage is TRBJ1-5, with unresolved D. The CDR3 runs to 15 residues. Trimming pared 0 bases from V and 4 bases from J, leaving 10 bases between.

This clonotype was counted ten times or more. The chain recombines TRBV20-1 with TRBJ2-3; D is unclear. CDR1 is DFQATT and CDR2 is SNEGSKA in the germline V gene (reference sequence). V was pared by 3 bases and J by 6 bases, with 19 bases between. The CDR3 loop spans 15 amino acids. The CDR3 coding sequence is TGCAGTGCTAGCATATGGGAACTCGATGGGGATACGCAGTATTTT. This encodes CSASIWELDGDTQYF.

The chain uses TRBV9 and TRBJ1-4; D gene unclear. The V end was cut by 0 bases, the J end by 8 bases, with 14 bases between. The V gene's germline CDR1 is SGDLS and CDR2 YYNGEE. The CDR3 consists of 15 residues. The CDR3 loop is CASSVGTGSREKLFF. CDR3 DNA sequence: TGTGCCAGCAGCGTAGGAACGGGGTCGCGGGAAAAACTGTTTTTT.

This clonotype was detected only a few times. This sequence joins TRBV24-1 and TRBJ1-5, with D possibly matching TRBD1 (6 bases). The length of the CDR3 is 14 residues. Trimming removed 3 bases at V and 11 bases at J, with 16 bases between. From germline, CDR1 is KGHDR and CDR2 SFDVKD. The CDR3 is CATSDAGQGVAQHF. Written as DNA, the CDR3 is TGTGCCACCAGTGATGCGGGACAAGGGGTAGCCCAGCATTTT.

This rearrangement joins TRBV5-4 to TRBJ2-5; a possible D gene is TRBD1 (6 bases). The CDR3 consists of 14 residues. Germline V gene lookup returns CDR1 SGHNT and CDR2 YYREEE (reference sequence). V lost 2 bases and J lost 9, with 17 bases in between. DNA of the CDR3: TGTGCCAGCAGCTTTTACGGGACATCGGCGGCCCAGTACTTC. Translating it yields CASSFYGTSAAQYF.

J is TRBJ2-5 and V is TRBV3-1; a possible D gene is TRBD2 (7 bases). The V end was cut by 1 base, the J end by 4 bases, with 16 bases between. CDR1 is LGHDT and CDR2 is YNNKEL in the germline V gene (reference sequence). The CDR3 consists of 16 residues. The DNA for the CDR3 is TGTGCCAGCAGCCAAGGGGGGGGGCCTTTAGTAGAGACCCAGTACTTC. It specifies CASSQGGGPLVETQYF.

A remark on this clonotype: A much larger clone lies one base from this, so it may be a read error. The genes are TRBV5-1 and TRBJ2-3; 12 nucleotides agree with TRBD2. The junction had 8 bases not matched to a gene; V was cut back by 4 bases and J by 5 bases. Germline CDR1 and CDR2: SGHRS and YFSETQ. CDR3 length equals 16 residues. The CDR3 loop reads CASSPGLAGNIDTQYF. CDR3 nucleotides: TGCGCCAGCAGCCCCGGACTAGCGGGGAACATAGATACGCAGTATTTT.

The chain couples TRBV3-1 to TRBJ1-1, with TRBD1 as a possible D gene (5 bases). The CDR3 has 16 residues. V shed 1 base and J shed 1 base, with 13 bases lying between them. Per the germline V gene, CDR1 is LGHDT and CDR2 is YNNKEL (reference sequence). The CDR3: CASSQGGARPNTEAFF. The CDR3 DNA reads as TGTGCCAGCAGCCAAGGTGGGGCACGGCCGAACACTGAAGCTTTCTTT.

The genes are TRBV19 and TRBJ2-7; D not certain. The germline V gene has CDR1 LNHDA and CDR2 SQIVND (reference sequence). There are 13 residues in the CDR3. V was shortened by 4 bases and J by 2 bases, with 9 bases between the two germline ends. Here the CDR3 DNA reads TGTGCCAGTAGTACGGACCCTACCTACGAGCAGTACTTC. This codes for CASSTDPTYEQYF.

V is TRBV7-2 and J is TRBJ2-7; D call uncertain. Trimming shortened V by 3 bases and J by 7 bases, and 10 bases separated the two germline ends. This CDR3 has 12 residues. Germline loops: CDR1 SGHTA, CDR2 FQGNSA. The DNA of the CDR3 is TGTGCCAGCAGCTTGTACGATTTGGAGCAGTACTTC. It codes for CASSLYDLEQYF.

The table lists this clonotype with a few counts. V gene TRBV4-3 combines with J gene TRBJ1-6; TRBD1 matches 7 bases. Germline lookup yields CDR1 LGHNA and CDR2 YSLEER. CDR3 length: 14 amino acids. J lost 8 bases, V lost 0 bases, and 1 base had no gene match. The CDR3 DNA sequence: TGCGCCAGCAGCCAAGAGGGGACAGATTCACCCCTCCACTTT. The encoded protein is CASSQEGTDSPLHF.

This clonotype was counted at least ten times. The chain joins TRBV7-9 to TRBJ2-3; possibly TRBD1 for D (6 bases). Per the germline V gene, CDR1 is SEHNR and CDR2 is FQNEAQ (reference sequence). The CDR3 has 16 amino acids. V was trimmed by 8 bases and J by 0 bases, leaving 18 bases between them. The CDR3 DNA reads as TGTGCCAGCGGTAAAGGGGGAGAGTCTAGCACAGATACGCAGTATTTT. Its translation: CASGKGGESSTDTQYF.

This clonotype was counted between two and nine times. The chain uses TRBV5-4 and TRBJ2-1, with a weak D call TRBD1 (6 bases). The germline CDR1 and CDR2 sequences are SGHNT and YYREEE (reference sequence). The CDR3 consists of 15 residues. Trimming removed 1 base from V and 9 bases from J, with 17 bases in between. CDR3 nucleotides: TGTGCCAGCAGCTTGCTGTCAGGGGATTTGGGTGAGCAGTTCTTC. Protein product: CASSLLSGDLGEQFF.

The V and J genes are TRBV20-1 and TRBJ2-1, with TRBD1 as a possible D gene (5 bases). Germline CDR1 reads DFQATT; CDR2 reads SNEGSKA (reference sequence). The CDR3 contains 13 residues. Trimming pared 6 bases from V and 4 bases from J, leaving 13 bases between. CDR3 DNA sequence: TGCAGTGCACGGGCAGGGCCTTACAATGAGCAGTTCTTC. Translating gives CSARAGPYNEQFF.

This clonotype showed up many times. The chain links TRBV7-2 to TRBJ2-5; 11 nucleotides agree with TRBD1. Germline CDR1 and CDR2: SGHTA and FQGNSA. The length of the CDR3 is 16 residues. The J segment lost 4 bases and the V segment lost 0 bases, leaving 4 bases of the junction unmatched. CDR3 DNA sequence: TGTGCCAGCAGCTTAGCGTGGACAGGGGGCGGAGAGACCCAGTACTTC. Translation: CASSLAWTGGGETQYF. The whole variable domain, filled in from reference TRBV7-2 and TRBJ2-5, reads GAGVSQSPSNKVTEKGKDVELRCDPISGHTALYWYRQSLGQGLEFLIYFQGNSAPDKSGLPSDRFSAERTGGSVSTLTIQRTQQEDSAVYLCASSLAWTGGGETQYFGPGTRLLVL.

The V call is TRBV20-1, the J call TRBJ2-6, with D tentatively TRBD2 (5 bases). CDR1 is DFQATT, CDR2 SNEGSKA, per germline (reference sequence). The CDR3 loop spans 13 amino acids. Trimming pared 6 bases from V and 2 bases from J, leaving 8 bases between. The CDR3 nucleotides read TGCAGTGCCGGGATCCCTGGGGCCAACGTCCTGACTTTC. Encoded protein: CSAGIPGANVLTF.

This clonotype was detected only a few times. V is TRBV28 and J is TRBJ1-4, with D unresolved. This CDR3 contains 16 residues. Germline V lookup: CDR1 MDHEN, CDR2 SYDVKM. With 9 bases removed from V and 5 bases from J, the gap between germline ends came to 22 bases. The CDR3 loop is CASPPPEAGDNEKLFF. The CDR3 bases are TGTGCCAGTCCTCCCCCCGAGGCGGGAGACAATGAAAAACTGTTTTTT.

This clonotype appeared a few times. The V gene is TRBV27, the J gene TRBJ2-5; possibly TRBD2 for D (5 bases). V lost 5 bases, J lost 2 bases, and 18 bases lay in between. This CDR3 contains 16 residues. Germline V lookup: CDR1 MNHEY, CDR2 SMNVEV (reference sequence). CDR3 bases: TGTGCCAGCAGTCCACTTATGGAGGCCGGTCAAGAGACCCAGTACTTC. Translated: CASSPLMEAGQETQYF.